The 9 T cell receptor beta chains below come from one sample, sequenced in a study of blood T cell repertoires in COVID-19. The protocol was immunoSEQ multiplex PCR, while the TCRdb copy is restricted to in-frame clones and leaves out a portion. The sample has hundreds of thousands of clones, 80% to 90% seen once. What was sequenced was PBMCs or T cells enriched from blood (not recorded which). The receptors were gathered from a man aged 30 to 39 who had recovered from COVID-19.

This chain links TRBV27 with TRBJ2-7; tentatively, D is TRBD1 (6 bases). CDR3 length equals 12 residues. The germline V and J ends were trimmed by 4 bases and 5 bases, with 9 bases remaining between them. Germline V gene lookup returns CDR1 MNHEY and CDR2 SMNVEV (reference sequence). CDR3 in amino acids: CASSSGAHEQYF. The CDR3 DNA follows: TGTGCCAGCAGTTCAGGGGCCCACGAGCAGTACTTC.

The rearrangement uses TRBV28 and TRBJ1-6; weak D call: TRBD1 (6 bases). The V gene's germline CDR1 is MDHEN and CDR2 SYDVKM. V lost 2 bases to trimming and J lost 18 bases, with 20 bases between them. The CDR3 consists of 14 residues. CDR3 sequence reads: CASSLQSHNRACHF. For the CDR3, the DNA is TGTGCCAGCAGTTTACAATCCCATAACAGGGCGTGCCACTTT.

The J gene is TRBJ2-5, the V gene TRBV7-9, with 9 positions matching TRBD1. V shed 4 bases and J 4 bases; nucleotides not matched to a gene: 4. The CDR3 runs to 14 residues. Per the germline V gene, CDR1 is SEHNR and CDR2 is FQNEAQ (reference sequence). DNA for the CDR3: TGTGCCAGCAGCTATTCGGACAGGGGAGAGACCCAGTACTTC. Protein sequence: CASSYSDRGETQYF.

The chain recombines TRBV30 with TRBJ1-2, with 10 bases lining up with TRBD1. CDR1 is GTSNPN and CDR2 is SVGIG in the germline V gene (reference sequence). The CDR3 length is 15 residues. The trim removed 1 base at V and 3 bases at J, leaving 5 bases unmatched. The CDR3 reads CAWSGGTGDYYGYTF. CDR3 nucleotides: TGTGCCTGGAGTGGCGGGACAGGGGATTACTATGGCTACACCTTC.

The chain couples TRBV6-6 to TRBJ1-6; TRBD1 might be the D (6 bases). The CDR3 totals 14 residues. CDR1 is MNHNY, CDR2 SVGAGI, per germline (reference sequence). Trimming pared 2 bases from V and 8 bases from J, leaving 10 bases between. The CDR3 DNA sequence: TGTGCCAGCAGTTACCCCAGGGGCGATTCACCCCTCCACTTT. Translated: CASSYPRGDSPLHF.

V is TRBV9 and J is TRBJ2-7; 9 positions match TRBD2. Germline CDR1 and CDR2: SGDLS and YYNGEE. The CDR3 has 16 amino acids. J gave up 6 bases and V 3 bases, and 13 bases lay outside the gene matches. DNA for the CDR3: TGTGCCAGCAGCGCCCGGGTGGGGACTAGCTCTTCCGAGCAGTACTTC. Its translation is CASSARVGTSSSEQYF.

The CDR3 sequence: CASSPLGQVSEQYF. CDR3 bases: TGTGCCAGCTCACCACTGGGACAGGTCAGCGAGCAGTACTTC. The V call is TRBV18, the J call TRBJ2-7; 8 positions match TRBD1. There are 14 residues in the CDR3. J lost 6 bases, V lost 1 base, and 5 bases had no gene match. Germline V gene data show CDR1 as KGHSH and CDR2 as LQKENI.

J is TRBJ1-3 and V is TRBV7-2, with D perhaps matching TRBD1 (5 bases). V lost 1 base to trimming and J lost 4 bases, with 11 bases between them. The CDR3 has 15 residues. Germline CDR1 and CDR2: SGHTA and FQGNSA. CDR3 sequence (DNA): TGTGCCAGCAGCTTAGATAGGGGCGAAGGAAACACCATATATTTT. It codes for CASSLDRGEGNTIYF.

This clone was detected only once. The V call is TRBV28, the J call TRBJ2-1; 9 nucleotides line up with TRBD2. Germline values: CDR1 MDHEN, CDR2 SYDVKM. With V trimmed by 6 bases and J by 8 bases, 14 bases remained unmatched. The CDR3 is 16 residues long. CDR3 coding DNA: TGTGCCAGCAGCGCTAGCGGGATAGGTTTGCGGGATGAGCAGTTCTTC. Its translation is CASSASGIGLRDEQFF. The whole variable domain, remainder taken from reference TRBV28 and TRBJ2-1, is DVKVTQSSRYLVKRTGEKVFLECVQDMDHENMFWYRQDPGLGLRLIYFSYDVKMKEKGDIPEGYSVSREKKERFSLILESASTNQTSMYLCASSASGIGLRDEQFFGPGTRLTVL.